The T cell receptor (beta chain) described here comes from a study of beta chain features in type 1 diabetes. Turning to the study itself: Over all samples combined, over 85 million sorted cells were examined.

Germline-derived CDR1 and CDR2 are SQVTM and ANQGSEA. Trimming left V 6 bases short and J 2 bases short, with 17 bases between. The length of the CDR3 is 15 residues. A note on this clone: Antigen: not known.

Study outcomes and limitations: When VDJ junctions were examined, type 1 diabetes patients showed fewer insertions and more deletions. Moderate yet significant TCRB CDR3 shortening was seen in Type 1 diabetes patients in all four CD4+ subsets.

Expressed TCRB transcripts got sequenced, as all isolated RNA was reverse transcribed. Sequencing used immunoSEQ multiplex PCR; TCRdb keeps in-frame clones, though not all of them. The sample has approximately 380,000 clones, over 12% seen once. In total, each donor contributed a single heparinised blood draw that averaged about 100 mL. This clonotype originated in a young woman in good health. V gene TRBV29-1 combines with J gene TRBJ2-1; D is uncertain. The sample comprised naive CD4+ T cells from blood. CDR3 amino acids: CSVSLGGTPYNEQFF. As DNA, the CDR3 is TGCAGCGTGTCGCTCGGCGGCACTCCCTACAATGAGCAGTTCTTC.